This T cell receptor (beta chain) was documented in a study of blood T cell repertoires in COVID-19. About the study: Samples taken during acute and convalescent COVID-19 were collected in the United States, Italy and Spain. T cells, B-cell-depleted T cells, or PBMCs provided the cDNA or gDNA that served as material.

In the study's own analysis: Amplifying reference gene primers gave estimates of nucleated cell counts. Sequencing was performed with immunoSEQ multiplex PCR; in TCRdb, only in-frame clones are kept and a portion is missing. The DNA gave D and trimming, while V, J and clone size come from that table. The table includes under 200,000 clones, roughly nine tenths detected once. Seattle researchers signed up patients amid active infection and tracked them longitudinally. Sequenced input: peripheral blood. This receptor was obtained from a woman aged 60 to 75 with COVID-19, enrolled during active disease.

The CDR3: CASSDTGEYGYTF. The CDR3 nucleotides are TGTGCCAGCAGTGACACAGGCGAGTATGGCTACACCTTC. The chain is built from TRBV2 and TRBJ1-2; TRBD1 might be the D (5 bases). The V gene lost 3 bases and the J gene lost 5 bases, with 10 bases spanning the gap. There are 13 residues in the CDR3. Germline V CDR1 and CDR2: SNHLY, FYNNEI.